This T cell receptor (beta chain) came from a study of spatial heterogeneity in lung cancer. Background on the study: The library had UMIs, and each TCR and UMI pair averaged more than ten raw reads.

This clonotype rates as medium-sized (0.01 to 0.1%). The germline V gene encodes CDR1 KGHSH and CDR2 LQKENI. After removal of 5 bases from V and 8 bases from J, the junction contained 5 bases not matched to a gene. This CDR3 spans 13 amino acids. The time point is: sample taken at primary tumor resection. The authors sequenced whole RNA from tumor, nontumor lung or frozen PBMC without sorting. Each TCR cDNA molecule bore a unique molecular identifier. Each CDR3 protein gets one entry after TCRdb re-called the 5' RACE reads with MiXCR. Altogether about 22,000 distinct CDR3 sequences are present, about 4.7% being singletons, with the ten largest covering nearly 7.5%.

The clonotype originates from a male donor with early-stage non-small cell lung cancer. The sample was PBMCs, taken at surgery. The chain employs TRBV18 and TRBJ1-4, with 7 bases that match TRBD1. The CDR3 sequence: CASSRDSGEKLFF. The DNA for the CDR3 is TGTGCCAGCTCAAGGGACAGCGGAGAAAAACTGTTTTTT. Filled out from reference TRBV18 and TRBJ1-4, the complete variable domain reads NAGVMQNPRHLVRRRGQEARLRCSPMKGHSHVYWYRQLPEEGLKFMVYLQKENIIDESGMPKERFSAEFPKEGPSILRIQQVVRGDSAAYFCASSRDSGEKLFFGSGTQLSVL.